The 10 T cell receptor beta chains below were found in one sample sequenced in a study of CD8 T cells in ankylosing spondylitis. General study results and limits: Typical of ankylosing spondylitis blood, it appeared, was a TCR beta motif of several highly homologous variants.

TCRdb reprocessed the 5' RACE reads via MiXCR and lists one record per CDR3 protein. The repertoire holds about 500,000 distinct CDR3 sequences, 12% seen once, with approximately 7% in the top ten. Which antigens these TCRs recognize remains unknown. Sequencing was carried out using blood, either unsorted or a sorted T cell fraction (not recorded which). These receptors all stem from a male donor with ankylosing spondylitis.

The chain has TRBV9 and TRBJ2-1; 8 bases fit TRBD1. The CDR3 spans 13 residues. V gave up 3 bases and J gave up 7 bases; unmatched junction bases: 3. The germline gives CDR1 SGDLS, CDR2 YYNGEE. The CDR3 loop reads CASSEDRVNEQFF. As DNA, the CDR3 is TGTGCCAGCAGCGAGGACAGGGTAAATGAGCAGTTCTTC.

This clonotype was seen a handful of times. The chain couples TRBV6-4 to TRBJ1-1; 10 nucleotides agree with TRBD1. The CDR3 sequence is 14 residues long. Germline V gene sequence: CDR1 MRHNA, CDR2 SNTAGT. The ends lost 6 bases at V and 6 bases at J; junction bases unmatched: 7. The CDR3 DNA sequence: TGTGCCAGCAGCCGGACAGGGGGAGATTCTGAAGCTTTCTTT. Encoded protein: CASSRTGGDSEAFF.

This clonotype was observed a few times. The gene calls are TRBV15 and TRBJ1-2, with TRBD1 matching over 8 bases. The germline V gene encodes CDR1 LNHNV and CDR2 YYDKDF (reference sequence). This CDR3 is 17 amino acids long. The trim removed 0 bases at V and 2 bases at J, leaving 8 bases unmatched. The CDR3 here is CATSRDLTGDFNYGYTF. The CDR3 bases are TGTGCCACCAGCAGAGATCTGACAGGGGACTTCAACTATGGCTACACCTTC.

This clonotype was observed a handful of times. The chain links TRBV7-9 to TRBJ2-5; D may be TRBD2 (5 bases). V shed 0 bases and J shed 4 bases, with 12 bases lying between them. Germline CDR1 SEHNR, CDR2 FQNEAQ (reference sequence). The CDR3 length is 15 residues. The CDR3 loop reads CASSLATPRGETQYF. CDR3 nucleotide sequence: TGTGCCAGCAGCTTAGCAACCCCCCGGGGAGAGACCCAGTACTTC.

The CDR3 reads CASSRRGTYNEQFF. The CDR3 DNA is TGTGCCAGCAGCAGGAGGGGTACCTACAATGAGCAGTTCTTC. V usage is TRBV7-2 and J usage is TRBJ2-1; possible D gene TRBD2, 6 bases. V lost 5 bases, J lost 2 bases, and 10 bases lay in between. The CDR3 covers 14 residues. Germline CDR1 reads SGHTA; CDR2 reads FQGNSA.

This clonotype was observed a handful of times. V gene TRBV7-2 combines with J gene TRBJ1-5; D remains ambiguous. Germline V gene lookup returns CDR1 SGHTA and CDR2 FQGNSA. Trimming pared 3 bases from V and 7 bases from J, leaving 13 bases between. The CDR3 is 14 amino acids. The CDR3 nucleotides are TGTGCCAGCAGCTTTGAGGGCTTTAGCCAGCCCCAGCATTTT. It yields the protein CASSFEGFSQPQHF. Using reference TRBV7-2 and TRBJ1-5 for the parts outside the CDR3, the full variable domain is GAGVSQSPSNKVTEKGKDVELRCDPISGHTALYWYRQSLGQGLEFLIYFQGNSAPDKSGLPSDRFSAERTGGSVSTLTIQRTQQEDSAVYLCASSFEGFSQPQHFGDGTRLSIL.

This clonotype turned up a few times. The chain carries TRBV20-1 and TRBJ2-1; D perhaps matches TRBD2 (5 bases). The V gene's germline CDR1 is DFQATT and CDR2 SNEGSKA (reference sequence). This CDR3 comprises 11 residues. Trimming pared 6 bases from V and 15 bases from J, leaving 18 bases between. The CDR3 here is CSAPDLAALFF. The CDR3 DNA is TGCAGTGCCCCGGACTTGGCGGCGCTGTTCTTC.

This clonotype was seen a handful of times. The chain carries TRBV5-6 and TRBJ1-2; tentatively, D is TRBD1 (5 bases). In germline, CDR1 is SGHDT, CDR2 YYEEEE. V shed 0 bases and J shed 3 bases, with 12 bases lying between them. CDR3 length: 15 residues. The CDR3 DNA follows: TGTGCCAGCAGCTTGGCCGGGACCACTTACTATGGCTACACCTTC. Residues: CASSLAGTTYYGYTF.

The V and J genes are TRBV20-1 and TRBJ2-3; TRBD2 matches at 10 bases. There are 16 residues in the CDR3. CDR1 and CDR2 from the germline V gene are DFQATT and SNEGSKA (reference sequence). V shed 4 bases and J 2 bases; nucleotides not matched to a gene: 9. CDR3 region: CSATTLAGGPTDTQYF. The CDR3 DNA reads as TGCAGTGCTACTACCTTAGCGGGAGGTCCCACAGATACGCAGTATTTT.

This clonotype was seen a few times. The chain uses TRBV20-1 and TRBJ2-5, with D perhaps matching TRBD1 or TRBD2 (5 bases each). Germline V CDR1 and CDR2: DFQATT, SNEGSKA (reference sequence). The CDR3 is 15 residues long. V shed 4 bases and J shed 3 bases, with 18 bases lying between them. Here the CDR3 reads CSANPGPPGEETQYF. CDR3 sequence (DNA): TGCAGTGCTAACCCGGGACCACCCGGGGAAGAGACCCAGTACTTC.